This T cell receptor beta chain was obtained from a study of PD-L1 blockade in urothelial cancer. Germline loops: CDR1 SGHTA, CDR2 FQGNSA. CDR3 size: 15 residues. Trimming took 1 base from V and 8 from J; bases not matched to a gene: 9. The diagnosis in patients was locally advanced or metastatic urothelial carcinoma. Anywhere from 1 to 8 samples came from each patient, spanning pretreatment and on-treatment. Only in-frame clones appear in the TCRdb table, and some are missing; sequencing was by immunoSEQ multiplex PCR. The sample holds tens of thousands of clones, roughly 87% seen once. The sequencing here drew on PBMCs, taken around atezolizumab (anti-PD-L1) treatment. This receptor was taken from a man in his fifties or sixties with urothelial cancer. The genes are TRBV7-2 and TRBJ1-2; TRBD1 matches 8 bases. The CDR3 DNA reads as TGTGCCAGCAGCTTAGATGGCGGCAGGGGGCGAGGCTACACCTTC. Its protein is CASSLDGGRGRGYTF.